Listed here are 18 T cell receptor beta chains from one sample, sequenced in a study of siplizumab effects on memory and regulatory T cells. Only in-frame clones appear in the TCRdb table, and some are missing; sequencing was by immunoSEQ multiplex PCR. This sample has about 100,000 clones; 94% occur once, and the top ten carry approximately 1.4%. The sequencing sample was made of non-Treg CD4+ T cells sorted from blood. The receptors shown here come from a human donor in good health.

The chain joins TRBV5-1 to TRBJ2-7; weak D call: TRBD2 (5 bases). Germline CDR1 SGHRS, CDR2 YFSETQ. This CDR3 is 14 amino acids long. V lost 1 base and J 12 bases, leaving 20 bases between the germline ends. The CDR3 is CASSLKHGTEVRYF. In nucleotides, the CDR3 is TGCGCCAGCAGCTTGAAGCACGGAACGGAGGTTCGGTACTTC.

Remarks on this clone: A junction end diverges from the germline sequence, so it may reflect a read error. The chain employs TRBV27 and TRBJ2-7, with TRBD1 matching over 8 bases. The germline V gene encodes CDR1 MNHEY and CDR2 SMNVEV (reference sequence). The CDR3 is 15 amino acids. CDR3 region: CASSPEGQGLNGADF. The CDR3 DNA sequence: TGTGCCAGCAGTCCCGAAGGACAGGGTCTTAATGGAGCGGACTTC.

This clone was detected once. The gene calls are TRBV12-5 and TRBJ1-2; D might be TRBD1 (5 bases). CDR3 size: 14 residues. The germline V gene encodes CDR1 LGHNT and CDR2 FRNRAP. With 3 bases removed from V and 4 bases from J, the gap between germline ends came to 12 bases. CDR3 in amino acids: CASGFGGSSYGYTF. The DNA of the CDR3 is TGTGCTAGTGGTTTTGGGGGTAGCAGCTATGGCTACACCTTC.

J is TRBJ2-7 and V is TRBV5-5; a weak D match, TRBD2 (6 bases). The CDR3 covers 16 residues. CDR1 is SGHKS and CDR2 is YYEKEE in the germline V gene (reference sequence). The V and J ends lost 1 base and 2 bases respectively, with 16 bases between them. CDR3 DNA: TGTGCCAGCAGCTTGTCAGCGAGCGGGCTAACCTACGAGCAGTACTTC. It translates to CASSLSASGLTYEQYF.

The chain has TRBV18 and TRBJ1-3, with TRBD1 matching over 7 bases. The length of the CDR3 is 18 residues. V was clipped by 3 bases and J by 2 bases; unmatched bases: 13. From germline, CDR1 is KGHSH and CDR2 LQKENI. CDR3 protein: CASSPSPWGQTTGNTIYF. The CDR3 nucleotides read TGTGCCAGCTCACCGAGTCCCTGGGGACAGACTACTGGAAACACCATATATTTT.

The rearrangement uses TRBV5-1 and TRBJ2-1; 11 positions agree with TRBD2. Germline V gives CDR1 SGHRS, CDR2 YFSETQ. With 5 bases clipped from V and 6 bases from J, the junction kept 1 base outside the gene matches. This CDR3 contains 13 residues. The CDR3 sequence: CASRGLAVNEQFF. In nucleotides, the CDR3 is TGCGCCAGCAGGGGACTAGCGGTCAATGAGCAGTTCTTC.

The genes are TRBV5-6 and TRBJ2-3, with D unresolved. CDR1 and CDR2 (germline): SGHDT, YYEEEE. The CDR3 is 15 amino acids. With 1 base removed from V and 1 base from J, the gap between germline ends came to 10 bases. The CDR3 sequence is CASSLLQSRTDTQYF. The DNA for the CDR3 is TGTGCCAGCAGCTTGCTACAGTCACGCACAGATACGCAGTATTTT.

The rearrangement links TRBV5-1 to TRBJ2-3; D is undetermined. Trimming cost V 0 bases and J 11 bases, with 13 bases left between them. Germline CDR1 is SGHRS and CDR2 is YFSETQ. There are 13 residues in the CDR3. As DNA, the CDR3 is TGCGCCAGCAGCTTGGATAGTAGGGAAGGGCAGTATTTT. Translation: CASSLDSREGQYF.

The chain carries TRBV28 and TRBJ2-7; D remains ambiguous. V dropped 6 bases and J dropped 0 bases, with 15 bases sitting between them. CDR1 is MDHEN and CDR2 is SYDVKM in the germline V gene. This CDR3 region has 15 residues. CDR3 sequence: CASSWGQVSSYEQYF. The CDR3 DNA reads TGTGCCAGCAGCTGGGGTCAGGTGAGCTCCTACGAGCAGTACTTC.

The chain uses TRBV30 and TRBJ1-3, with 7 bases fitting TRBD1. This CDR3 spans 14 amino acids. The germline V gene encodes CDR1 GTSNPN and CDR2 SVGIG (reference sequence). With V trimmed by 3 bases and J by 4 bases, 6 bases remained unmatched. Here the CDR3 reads CAWRKGTDGNTIYF. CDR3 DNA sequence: TGTGCCTGGAGAAAAGGGACAGACGGAAACACCATATATTTT.

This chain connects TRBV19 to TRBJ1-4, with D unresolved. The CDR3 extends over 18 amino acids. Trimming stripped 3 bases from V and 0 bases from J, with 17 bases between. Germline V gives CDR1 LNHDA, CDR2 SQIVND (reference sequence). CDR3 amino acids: CASSMTAGSFATNEKLFF. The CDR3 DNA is TGTGCCAGTAGTATGACTGCCGGGAGTTTTGCAACTAATGAAAAACTGTTTTTT.

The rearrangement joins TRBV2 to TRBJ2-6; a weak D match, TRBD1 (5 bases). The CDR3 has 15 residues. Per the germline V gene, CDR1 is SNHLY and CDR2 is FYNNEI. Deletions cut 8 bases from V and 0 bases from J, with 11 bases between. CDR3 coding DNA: TGTGCCAGCGGGGCAGGAAACTCTGGGGCCAACGTCCTGACTTTC. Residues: CASGAGNSGANVLTF.

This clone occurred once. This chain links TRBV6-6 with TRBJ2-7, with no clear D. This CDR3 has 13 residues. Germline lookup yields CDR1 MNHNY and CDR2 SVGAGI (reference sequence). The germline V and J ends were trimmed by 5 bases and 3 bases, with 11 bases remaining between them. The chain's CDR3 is CASSHKNSYEQYF. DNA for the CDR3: TGTGCCAGCAGTCATAAAAACAGCTACGAGCAGTACTTC.

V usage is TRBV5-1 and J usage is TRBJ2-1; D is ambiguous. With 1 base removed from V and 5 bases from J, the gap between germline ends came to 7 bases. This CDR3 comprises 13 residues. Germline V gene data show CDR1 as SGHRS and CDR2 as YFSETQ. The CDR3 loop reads CASSLFTHNEQFF. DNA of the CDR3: TGCGCCAGCAGCTTGTTTACCCACAATGAGCAGTTCTTC.

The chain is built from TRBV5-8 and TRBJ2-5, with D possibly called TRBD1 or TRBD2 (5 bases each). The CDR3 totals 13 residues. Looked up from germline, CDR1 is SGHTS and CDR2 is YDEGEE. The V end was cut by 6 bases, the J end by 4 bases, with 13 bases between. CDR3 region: CASTQIGGETQYF. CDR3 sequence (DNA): TGTGCCAGCACCCAGATTGGGGGAGAGACCCAGTACTTC.

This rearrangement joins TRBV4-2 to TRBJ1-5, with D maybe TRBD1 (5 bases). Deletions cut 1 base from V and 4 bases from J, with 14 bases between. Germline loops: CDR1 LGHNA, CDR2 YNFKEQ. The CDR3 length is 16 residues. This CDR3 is CASSQVGGYPNQPQHF. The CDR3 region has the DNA TGTGCCAGCAGCCAAGTCGGGGGATACCCTAATCAGCCCCAGCATTTT.

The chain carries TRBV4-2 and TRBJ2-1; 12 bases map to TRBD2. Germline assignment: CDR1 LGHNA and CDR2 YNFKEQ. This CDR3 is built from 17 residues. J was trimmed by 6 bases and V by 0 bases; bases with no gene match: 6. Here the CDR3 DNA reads TGTGCCAGCAGCCAAGATCATCTAGCGGGAGGGCCCAATGAGCAGTTCTTC. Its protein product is CASSQDHLAGGPNEQFF.

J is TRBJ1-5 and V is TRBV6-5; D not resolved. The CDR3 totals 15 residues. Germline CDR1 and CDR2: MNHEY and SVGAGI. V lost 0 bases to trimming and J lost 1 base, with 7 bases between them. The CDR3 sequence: CASSYSLSSNQPQHF. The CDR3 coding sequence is TGTGCCAGCAGTTACTCTTTGTCGAGCAATCAGCCCCAGCATTTT.